Listed below are T cell receptor beta chains from one sample, sequenced in a study of blood T cell repertoires in COVID-19. The table came from immunoSEQ multiplex PCR; TCRdb's copy has only in-frame clones and leaves some out. The table lists hundreds of thousands of clones, roughly 80% of them singletons. The sample consisted of PBMCs or T cells enriched from blood (not recorded which). The receptors derive from a man in his forties or fifties who had been exposed to COVID-19. CDR3s include the opening cysteine and the closing phenylalanine or tryptophan. The D gene is left open where the match is weak. Clone size is shown for a subset of rows, as once, few, many or a class of expanded clone.

D: .
size: .
V: TRBV29-1
J: TRBJ2-2
DNA: TGCAGCGTTGAAGACCTGGGGACGACTAGCGGGGAGCTGTTTTTT
CDR3: CSVEDLGTTSGELFF

D: TRBD2
size: few
V: TRBV11-2
J: TRBJ2-1
DNA: TGTGCCAGCAGCTTCGAGCTGGCGGGAGCGGGGGACAATGAGCAGTTCTTC
CDR3: CASSFELAGAGDNEQFF

D: .
size: .
V: TRBV5-1
J: TRBJ2-5
DNA: TGCGCCAGCAGCCGACTAGAAGAAGAGACCCAGTACTTC
CDR3: CASSRLEEETQYF

D: .
size: .
V: TRBV6-2/TRBV6-3
J: TRBJ2-3
DNA: TGTGCCAGCAGTTTCCCCTTCACTAGCAGGGAGACAGATACGCAGTATTTT
CDR3: CASSFPFTSRETDTQYF

D: .
size: .
V: TRBV11-3
J: TRBJ2-1
DNA: TGTGCCAGCAGCTTAGACCCAGCGGACAATGAGCAGTTCTTC
CDR3: CASSLDPADNEQFF

D: TRBD2
size: .
V: TRBV6-4
J: TRBJ2-7
DNA: TGTGCCAGCTCCCCCGGGGGGGCCCCACGGTTC
CDR3: CASSPGGAPRF

D: .
size: .
V: TRBV18
J: TRBJ2-7
DNA: TGTGCCAGCTCCCCACCCCGGCAGGATGGCGAGCAGTACTTC
CDR3: CASSPPRQDGEQYF

D: .
size: .
V: TRBV4-1
J: TRBJ1-2
DNA: TGCGCCAGCAGCCAAGAGCCGGGTACGGGTGGCTACACCTTC
CDR3: CASSQEPGTGGYTF

D: TRBD2
size: few
V: TRBV7-9
J: TRBJ2-1
DNA: TGTGCCAGCAGCTTGGCTAGCGGGATGGGGAATGAGCAGTTCTTC
CDR3: CASSLASGMGNEQFF

D: TRBD1
size: .
V: TRBV29-1
J: TRBJ1-1
DNA: TGCAGCGTTGAAGGACAGGGACCCACTGAAGCTTTCTTT
CDR3: CSVEGQGPTEAFF

D: TRBD1
size: .
V: TRBV7-9
J: TRBJ2-1
DNA: TGTGCCAGCAGCTCCACGCCGCATCGGGACAGGGTCCATGAGCAGTTCTTC
CDR3: CASSSTPHRDRVHEQFF

D: .
size: .
V: TRBV7-9
J: TRBJ1-5
DNA: TGTGCCAGCAGCTTTGATCTAGGGGCGGGCAATCAGCCCCAGCATTTT
CDR3: CASSFDLGAGNQPQHF

D: TRBD2
size: .
V: TRBV7-6
J: TRBJ2-1
DNA: TGTGCCAGCAGCCCGGCGACTAGCTCCCAGTTCTTC
CDR3: CASSPATSSQFF

D: TRBD2
size: .
V: TRBV5-1
J: TRBJ2-2
DNA: TGCGCCAGCAGCCCCCTTGGTAGCGGGACGAACACCGGGGAGCTGTTTTTT
CDR3: CASSPLGSGTNTGELFF

D: .
size: .
V: TRBV27
J: TRBJ2-1
DNA: TGTGCCAGCAGTTACCTAATTAGTGGCAATGAGCAGTTCTTC
CDR3: CASSYLISGNEQFF

D: .
size: .
V: TRBV7-9
J: TRBJ2-5
DNA: TGTGCCAGCAGCTTAAGACCGGGGGAGACCCAGTACTTC
CDR3: CASSLRPGETQYF

D: TRBD1
size: .
V: TRBV7-9
J: TRBJ1-6
DNA: TGTGCCAGCAGCTTATCCGGTGGCGGGACAGGGGACTCACCCCTCCACTTT
CDR3: CASSLSGGGTGDSPLHF

D: .
size: .
V: TRBV7-3
J: TRBJ1-6
DNA: TGTGCCAGCTCTTTGAGCTCCTATAATTCACCCCTCCACTTT
CDR3: CASSLSSYNSPLHF

D: .
size: .
V: TRBV2
J: TRBJ1-5
DNA: TGTGCCAGCAGCGGAAGTCCGGGACTTCTCAATCAGCCCCAGCATTTT
CDR3: CASSGSPGLLNQPQHF

D: .
size: .
V: TRBV7-9
J: TRBJ2-3
DNA: TGTGCCAGCAGCCCGATAGTGGGGGCGGTTAGCACAGATACGCAGTATTTT
CDR3: CASSPIVGAVSTDTQYF

D: .
size: once
V: TRBV7-2
J: TRBJ1-6
DNA: TGTGCCAGCAGCTTAGCTCACTCGAGCTCCTATAATTCACCCCTCCACTTT
CDR3: CASSLAHSSSYNSPLHF

D: TRBD1
size: .
V: TRBV5-3
J: TRBJ1-5
DNA: TGTGCCAGAAGCCTTAAGGGGGCTTTGGGTCAGCCCCAGCATTTT
CDR3: CARSLKGALGQPQHF

D: TRBD1
size: .
V: TRBV9
J: TRBJ2-7
DNA: TGTGCCAGCAACCTAGTTCCACCCGGGACAGGGCCGTTTTGGGAACGCGAGCAGTACTTC
CDR3: CASNLVPPGTGPFWEREQYF